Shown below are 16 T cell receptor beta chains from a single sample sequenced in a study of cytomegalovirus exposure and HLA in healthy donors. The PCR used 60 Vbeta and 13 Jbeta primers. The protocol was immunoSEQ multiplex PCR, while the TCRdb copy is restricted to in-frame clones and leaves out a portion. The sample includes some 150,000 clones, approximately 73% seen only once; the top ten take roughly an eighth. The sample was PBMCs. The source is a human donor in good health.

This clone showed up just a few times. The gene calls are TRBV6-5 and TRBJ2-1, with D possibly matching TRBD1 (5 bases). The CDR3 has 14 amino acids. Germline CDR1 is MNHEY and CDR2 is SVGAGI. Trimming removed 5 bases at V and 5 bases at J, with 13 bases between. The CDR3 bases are TGTGCCAGCAGTCGCGGACAATCCAACAATGAGCAGTTCTTC. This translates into CASSRGQSNNEQFF.

Here the CDR3 reads CASSQSGERGQPQHF. The CDR3 DNA is TGTGCCAGCAGCCAATCCGGGGAACGGGGACAGCCCCAGCATTTT. The chain combines TRBV7-9 with TRBJ1-5; D ambiguous. This CDR3 region has 15 residues. Germline V CDR1 and CDR2: SEHNR, FQNEAQ (reference sequence). The V and J ends lost 5 bases and 7 bases respectively, with 18 bases between them. The whole variable domain, filled in from reference TRBV7-9 and TRBJ1-5, reads DTGVSQNPRHKITKRGQNVTFRCDPISEHNRLYWYRQTLGQGPEFLTYFQNEAQLEKSRLLSDRFSAERPKGSFSTLEIQRTEQGDSAMYLCASSQSGERGQPQHFGDGTRLSIL.

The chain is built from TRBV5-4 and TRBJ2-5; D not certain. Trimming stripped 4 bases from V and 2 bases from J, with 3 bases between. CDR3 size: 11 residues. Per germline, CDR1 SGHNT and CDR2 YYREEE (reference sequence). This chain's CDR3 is CASSLQETQYF. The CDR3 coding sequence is TGTGCCAGCAGCCTGCAAGAGACCCAGTACTTC.

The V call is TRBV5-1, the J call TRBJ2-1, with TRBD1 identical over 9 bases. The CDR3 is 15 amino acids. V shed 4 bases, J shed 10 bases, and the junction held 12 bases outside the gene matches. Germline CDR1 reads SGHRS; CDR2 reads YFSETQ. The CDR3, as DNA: TGCGCCAGCAGCCCCCGGGACAGGGTTCTAGGCGAGCAGTTCTTC. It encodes CASSPRDRVLGEQFF. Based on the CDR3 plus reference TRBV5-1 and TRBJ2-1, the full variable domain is KAGVTQTPRYLIKTRGQQVTLSCSPISGHRSVSWYQQTPGQGLQFLFEYFSETQRNKGNFPGRFSGRQFSNSRSEMNVSTLELGDSALYLCASSPRDRVLGEQFFGPGTRLTVL.

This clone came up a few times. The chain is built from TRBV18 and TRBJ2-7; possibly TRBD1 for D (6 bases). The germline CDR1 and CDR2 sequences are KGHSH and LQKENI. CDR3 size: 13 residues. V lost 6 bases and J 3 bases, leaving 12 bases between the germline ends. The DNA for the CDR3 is TGTGCCAGCTCGACCGAAGGGGGCTACGAGCAGTACTTC. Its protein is CASSTEGGYEQYF.

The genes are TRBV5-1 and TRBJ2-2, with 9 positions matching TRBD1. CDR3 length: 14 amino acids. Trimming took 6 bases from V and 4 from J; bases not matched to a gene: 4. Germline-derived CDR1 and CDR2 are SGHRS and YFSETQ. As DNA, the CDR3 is TGCGCCAGCAAAAGGGGACAGGGCACCGGGGAGCTGTTTTTT. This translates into CASKRGQGTGELFF.

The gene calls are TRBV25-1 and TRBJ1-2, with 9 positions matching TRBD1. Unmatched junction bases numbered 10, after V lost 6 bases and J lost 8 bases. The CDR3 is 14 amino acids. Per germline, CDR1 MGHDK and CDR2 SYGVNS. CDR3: CASSGTGSLGGYTF. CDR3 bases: TGTGCCAGCAGCGGGACAGGGAGTTTAGGAGGCTACACCTTC.

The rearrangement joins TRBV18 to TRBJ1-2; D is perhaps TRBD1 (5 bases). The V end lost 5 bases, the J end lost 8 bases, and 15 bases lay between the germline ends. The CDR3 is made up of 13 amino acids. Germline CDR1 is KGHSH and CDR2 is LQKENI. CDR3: CASSTFGASGYTF. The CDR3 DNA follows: TGTGCCAGCTCAACTTTTGGGGCGTCAGGCTACACCTTC.

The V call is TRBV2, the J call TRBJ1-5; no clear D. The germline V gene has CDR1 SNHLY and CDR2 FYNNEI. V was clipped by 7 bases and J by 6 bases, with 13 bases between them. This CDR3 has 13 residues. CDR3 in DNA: TGTGCCAGCAACCTAAACGGTGGTCAGCCCCAGCATTTT. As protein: CASNLNGGQPQHF.

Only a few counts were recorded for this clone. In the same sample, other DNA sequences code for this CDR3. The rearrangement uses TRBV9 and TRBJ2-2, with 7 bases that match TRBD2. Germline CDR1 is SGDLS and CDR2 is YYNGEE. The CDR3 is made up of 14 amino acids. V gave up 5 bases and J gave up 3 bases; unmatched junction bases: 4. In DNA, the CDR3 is TGTGCCAGCAGTGTGGGGGGGGACACCGGGGAGCTGTTTTTT. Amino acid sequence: CASSVGGDTGELFF. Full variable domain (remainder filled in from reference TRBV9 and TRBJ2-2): DSGVTQTPKHLITATGQRVTLRCSPRSGDLSVYWYQQSLDQGLQFLIQYYNGEERAKGNILERFSAQQFPDLHSELNLSSLELGDSALYFCASSVGGDTGELFFGEGSRLTVL.

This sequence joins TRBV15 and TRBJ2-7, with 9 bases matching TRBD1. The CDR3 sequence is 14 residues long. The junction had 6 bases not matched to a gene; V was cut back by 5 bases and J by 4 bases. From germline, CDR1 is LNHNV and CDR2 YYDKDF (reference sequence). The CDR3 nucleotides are TGTGCCACCAGCCCAAGGACAGGGGAGTACGAGCAGTACTTC. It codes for CATSPRTGEYEQYF.

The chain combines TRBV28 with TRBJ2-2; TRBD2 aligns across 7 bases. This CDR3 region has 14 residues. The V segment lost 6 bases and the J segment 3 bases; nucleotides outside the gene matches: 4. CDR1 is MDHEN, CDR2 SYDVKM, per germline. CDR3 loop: CASRGLTDTGELFF. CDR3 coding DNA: TGTGCCAGCAGGGGACTAACGGACACCGGGGAGCTGTTTTTT.

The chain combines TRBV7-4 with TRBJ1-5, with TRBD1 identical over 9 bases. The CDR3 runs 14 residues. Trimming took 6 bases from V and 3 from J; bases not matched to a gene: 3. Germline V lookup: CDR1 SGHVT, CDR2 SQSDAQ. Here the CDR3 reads CASRRQGDNQPQHF. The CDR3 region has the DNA TGTGCCAGCAGGCGACAGGGGGACAATCAGCCCCAGCATTTT.

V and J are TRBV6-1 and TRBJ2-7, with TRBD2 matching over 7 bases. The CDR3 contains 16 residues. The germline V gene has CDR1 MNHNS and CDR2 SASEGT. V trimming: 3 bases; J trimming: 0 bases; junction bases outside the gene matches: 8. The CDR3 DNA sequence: TGTGCCAGCAGTGATCTAGCGGACCCAATCTCCTACGAGCAGTACTTC. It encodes CASSDLADPISYEQYF.

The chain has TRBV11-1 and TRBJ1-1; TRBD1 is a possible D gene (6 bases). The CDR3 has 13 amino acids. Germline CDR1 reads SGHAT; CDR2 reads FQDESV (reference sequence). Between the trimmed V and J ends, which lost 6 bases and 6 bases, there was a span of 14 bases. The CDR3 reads CASRETGFPEAFF. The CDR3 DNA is TGTGCCAGCAGGGAAACAGGGTTTCCTGAAGCTTTCTTT.

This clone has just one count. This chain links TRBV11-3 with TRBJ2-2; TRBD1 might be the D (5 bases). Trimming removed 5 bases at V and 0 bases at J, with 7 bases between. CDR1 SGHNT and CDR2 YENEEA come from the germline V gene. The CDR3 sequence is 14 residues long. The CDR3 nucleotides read TGTGCCAGCAGCGAGACAGCGAACACCGGGGAGCTGTTTTTT. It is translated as CASSETANTGELFF.